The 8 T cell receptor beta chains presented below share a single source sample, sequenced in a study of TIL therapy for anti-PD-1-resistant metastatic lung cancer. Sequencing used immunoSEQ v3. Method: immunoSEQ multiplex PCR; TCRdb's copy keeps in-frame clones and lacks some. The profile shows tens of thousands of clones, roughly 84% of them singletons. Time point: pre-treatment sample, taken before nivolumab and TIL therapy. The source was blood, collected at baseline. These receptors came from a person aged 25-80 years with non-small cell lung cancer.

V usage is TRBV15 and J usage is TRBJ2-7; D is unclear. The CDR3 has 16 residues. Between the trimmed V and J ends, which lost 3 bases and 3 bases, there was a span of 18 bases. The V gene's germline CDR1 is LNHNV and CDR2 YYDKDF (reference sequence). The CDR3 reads CATSREFSGHRYEQYF. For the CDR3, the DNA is TGTGCCACCAGCAGGGAATTTTCGGGCCACCGCTACGAGCAGTACTTC. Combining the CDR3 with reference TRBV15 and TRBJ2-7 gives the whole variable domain DAMVIQNPRYQVTQFGKPVTLSCSQTLNHNVMYWYQQKSSQAPKLLFHYYDKDFNNEADTPDNFQSRRPNTSFCFLDIRSPGLGDTAMYLCATSREFSGHRYEQYFGPGTRLTVT.

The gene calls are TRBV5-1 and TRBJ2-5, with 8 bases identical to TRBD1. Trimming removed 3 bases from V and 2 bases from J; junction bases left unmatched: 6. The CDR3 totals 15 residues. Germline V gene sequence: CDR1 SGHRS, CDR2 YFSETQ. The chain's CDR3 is CASSSQGAPQETQYF. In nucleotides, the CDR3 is TGCGCCAGCAGCTCTCAGGGGGCACCTCAAGAGACCCAGTACTTC.

This chain's CDR3 is CASSSKGGGGLDTQYF. CDR3 nucleotide sequence: TGTGCCAGCAGCTCCAAGGGAGGGGGGGGACTAGATACGCAGTATTTT. The chain combines TRBV9 with TRBJ2-3, with a possible D match to TRBD2 (7 bases). V was clipped by 4 bases and J by 5 bases, with 20 bases between them. The CDR3 runs 16 residues. Germline V lookup: CDR1 SGDLS, CDR2 YYNGEE.

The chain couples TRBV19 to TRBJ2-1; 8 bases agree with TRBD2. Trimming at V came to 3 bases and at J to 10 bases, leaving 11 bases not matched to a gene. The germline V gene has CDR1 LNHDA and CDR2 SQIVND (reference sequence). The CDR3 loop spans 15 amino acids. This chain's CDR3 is CASSISGTSLGEQFF. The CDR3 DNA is TGTGCCAGTAGTATTAGCGGGACATCTCTTGGGGAGCAGTTCTTC.

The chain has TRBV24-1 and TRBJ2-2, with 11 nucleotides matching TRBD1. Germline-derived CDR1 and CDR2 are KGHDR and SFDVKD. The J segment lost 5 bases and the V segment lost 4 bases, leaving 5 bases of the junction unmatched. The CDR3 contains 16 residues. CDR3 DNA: TGTGCCACCAGTGACCCGGGACAGGGGGAAACCGGGGAGCTGTTTTTT. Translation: CATSDPGQGETGELFF.

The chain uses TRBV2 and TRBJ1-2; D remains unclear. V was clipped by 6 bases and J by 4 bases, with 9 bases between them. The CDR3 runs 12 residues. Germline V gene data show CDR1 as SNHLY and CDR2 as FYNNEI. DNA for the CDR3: TGTGCCAGCAGCAGAGGAACCTATGGCTACACCTTC. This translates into CASSRGTYGYTF.

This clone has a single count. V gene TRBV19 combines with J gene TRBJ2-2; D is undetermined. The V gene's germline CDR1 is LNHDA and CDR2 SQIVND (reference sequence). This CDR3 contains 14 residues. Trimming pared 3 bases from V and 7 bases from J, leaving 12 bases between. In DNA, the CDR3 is TGTGCCAGTAGTATTGGAGTTGGGAACGGGGAGCTGTTTTTT. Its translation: CASSIGVGNGELFF.

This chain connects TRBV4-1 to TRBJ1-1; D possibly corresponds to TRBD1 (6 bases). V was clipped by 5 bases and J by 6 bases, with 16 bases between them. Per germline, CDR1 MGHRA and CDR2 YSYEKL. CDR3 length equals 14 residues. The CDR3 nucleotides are TGCGCCAGCAGCTCGTCGCGGGGGGCGGCTGAAGCTTTCTTT. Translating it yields CASSSSRGAAEAFF.